Listed here are 21 T cell receptor beta chains from one sample, sequenced in a study of blood T cells in healthy people across ages (dated by TCRdb to the mid-2010s). Libraries came from 5' RACE. TCRdb records Illumina HiSeq 2500 as the sequencer. The second PCR ran for about 6 to 12 cycles and used a J-beta primer mix along with a sample-barcoded 5' primer. In-frame beta chains were kept once TCRdb had trimmed the public reads at Q25 with fastp and called clones with MiXCR. Duplicate CDR3 protein sequences are folded into a single record with the most common DNA and genes. Recorded for this sample are approximately 1,000,000 distinct CDR3 sequences; around two fifths of them occurred a single time. Less than 15% of the sample is held by the ten biggest clonotypes. Sequencing was performed on blood. The receptors derive from a man in his late teens or twenties in good health.

This chain uses TRBV29-1 with TRBJ2-6, with unresolved D. V was cut by 6 bases and J by 1 base, with 7 bases left in between. There are 13 residues in the CDR3. CDR1 and CDR2 (germline): SQVTM, ANQGSEA. CDR3: CSVGPSGANVLTF. In DNA, the CDR3 is TGCAGCGTGGGCCCATCTGGGGCCAACGTCCTGACTTTC.

Of note for this clonotype: An end of the junction differs from the germline gene, which may be a read error. The chain combines TRBV7-2 with TRBJ2-3; 8 nucleotides match TRBD2. Germline CDR1 reads SGHTA; CDR2 reads FQGNSA. CDR3 length: 17 amino acids. As DNA, the CDR3 is TGTGCCAGCAGCTTAGTTAGTAGCGGGGAGCTCACAGGTACGCAGTATTTT. Its translation: CASSLVSSGELTGTQYF.

The genes are TRBV4-3 and TRBJ1-1; TRBD1 agrees at 8 bases. Trimming took 0 bases from V and 0 from J; bases not matched to a gene: 6. The CDR3 is 17 residues long. Germline CDR1 and CDR2: LGHNA and YSLEER. CDR3 sequence: CASSQDRGRGVNTEAFF. CDR3 bases: TGCGCCAGCAGCCAAGACAGGGGGCGCGGGGTGAACACTGAAGCTTTCTTT.

The J gene is TRBJ2-1, the V gene TRBV6-5, with TRBD1 matching 7 bases. Germline trimming cut 8 bases from V and 8 bases from J; bases unmatched to any gene: 6. The CDR3 covers 12 residues. CDR1 is MNHEY, CDR2 SVGAGI, per germline. The CDR3 sequence: CASYRGPHEQFF. In DNA form, the CDR3 reads TGTGCCAGCTATAGGGGGCCTCATGAGCAGTTCTTC.

This clonotype appeared a few times. The J gene is TRBJ2-1, the V gene TRBV5-6; 8 bases match TRBD1. The CDR3 is 15 amino acids. From germline, CDR1 is SGHDT and CDR2 YYEEEE. V was pared by 4 bases and J by 2 bases, with 5 bases of the junction left unmatched. CDR3: CASSAGTGAYNEQFF. DNA for the CDR3: TGTGCCAGCAGCGCTGGGACAGGAGCCTACAATGAGCAGTTCTTC. Full variable domain (remainder filled in from reference TRBV5-6 and TRBJ2-1): DAGVTQSPTHLIKTRGQQVTLRCSPKSGHDTVSWYQQALGQGPQFIFQYYEEEERQRGNFPDRFSGHQFPNYSSELNVNALLLGDSALYLCASSAGTGAYNEQFFGPGTRLTVL.

This sequence joins TRBV6-6 and TRBJ2-1; 12 nucleotides match TRBD1. V lost 6 bases to trimming and J lost 6 bases; unmatched junction nucleotides: 6. Per germline, CDR1 MNHNY and CDR2 SVGAGI (reference sequence). This CDR3 has 15 amino acids. DNA for the CDR3: TGTGCCAGCAGGCCGGGACAGGGGGCGTCCAATGAGCAGTTCTTC. It codes for CASRPGQGASNEQFF.

The chain employs TRBV19 and TRBJ2-1, with D perhaps TRBD1 or TRBD2 (5 bases each). The CDR3 contains 12 residues. Between the trimmed V and J ends, which lost 3 bases and 12 bases, there was a span of 12 bases. Germline CDR1 is LNHDA and CDR2 is SQIVND (reference sequence). CDR3: CASSMRDVVQFF. The CDR3 DNA reads TGTGCCAGTAGTATGAGGGACGTTGTGCAGTTCTTC.

This CDR3 reads CASSQTPTGYGYTF. In DNA form, the CDR3 reads TGTGCCAGCAGCCAAACCCCAACAGGGTATGGCTACACCTTC. The chain employs TRBV3-1 and TRBJ1-2; D might be TRBD1 (6 bases). This CDR3 has 14 residues. The V gene lost 2 bases and the J gene lost 5 bases, with 12 bases spanning the gap. The germline CDR1 and CDR2 sequences are LGHDT and YNNKEL (reference sequence).

The chain carries TRBV25-1 and TRBJ1-1, with TRBD1 identical over 7 bases. From germline, CDR1 is MGHDK and CDR2 SYGVNS. This CDR3 is built from 14 residues. The V segment lost 6 bases and the J segment 5 bases; nucleotides outside the gene matches: 9. The CDR3 sequence: CASRTTGLWTEAFF. Written as DNA, the CDR3 is TGTGCCAGCAGGACGACAGGGCTATGGACTGAAGCTTTCTTT.

V usage is TRBV4-3 and J usage is TRBJ2-3; D not certain. Germline lookup yields CDR1 LGHNA and CDR2 YSLEER. Trimming left V 0 bases short and J 2 bases short, with 15 bases between. The CDR3 contains 17 residues. CDR3 loop: CASSQETRPSPTDTQYF. CDR3 DNA sequence: TGCGCCAGCAGCCAAGAAACCCGGCCGTCACCCACAGATACGCAGTATTTT.

The chain recombines TRBV12-3 or TRBV12-4 with TRBJ1-2; D gene ambiguous. V lost 5 bases and J 12 bases, leaving 16 bases between the germline ends. The CDR3 has 12 residues. The DNA of the CDR3 is TGTGCCAGCAGTATGGGATCTCGAGGCCACACCTTC. Protein product: CASSMGSRGHTF.

Turning to this clonotype: Given a much more abundant clone one base away, this may be a read error. V gene TRBV7-9 combines with J gene TRBJ2-7; 8 bases align to TRBD2. Trimming took 5 bases from V and 7 from J; bases not matched to a gene: 10. The length of the CDR3 is 14 residues. The germline CDR1 and CDR2 sequences are SEHNR and FQNEAQ (reference sequence). CDR3 DNA sequence: TGTGCCAGCAGCCCACCGGGACTAGTCAATGAGCAGTACTTC. Encoded protein: CASSPPGLVNEQYF.

The V gene is TRBV28, the J gene TRBJ2-5; 7 bases align to TRBD2. The DNA end favors TRBJ2-7, so the J call may be wrong. Germline assignment: CDR1 MDHEN and CDR2 SYDVKM. The CDR3 length is 13 residues. The CDR3 DNA is TGTGCCAGCAGACCTAGCGGTCGTCTCGAGCAGTACTTC. This codes for CASRPSGRLEQYF.

This chain uses TRBV6-2 or TRBV6-3 with TRBJ2-5; D is possibly TRBD2 (5 bases). The J call is doubtful: the DNA matches TRBJ2-1 better. The CDR3 is 15 amino acids. Germline CDR1 and CDR2: MNHEY and SVGEGT. CDR3 DNA sequence: TGTGCCAGCAGTTACGAGGGAAGTCGACAAGAGACCCAGTTCTTC. Translating gives CASSYEGSRQETQFF.

This rearrangement joins TRBV12-3 or TRBV12-4 to TRBJ2-7; 10 bases agree with TRBD2. Trimming cost V 10 bases and J 5 bases; bases outside gene matches: 14. The CDR3 is made up of 15 amino acids. CDR3 in amino acids: CATRKSGGDAHEQYF. Here the CDR3 DNA reads TGTGCCACCAGAAAAAGCGGGGGGGACGCCCACGAGCAGTACTTC.

This rearrangement joins TRBV10-3 to TRBJ2-7; TRBD1 agrees at 10 bases. V trimming: 4 bases; J trimming: 4 bases; junction bases outside the gene matches: 31. CDR3 length: 23 residues. Germline V gene sequence: CDR1 ENHRY, CDR2 SYGVKD. The DNA of the CDR3 is TGTGCCATCAGTGTCCTCCCCAACGGGACAGGGGTTGGAAAACGTGGTCCCGAATACGAGCAGTACTTC. This sequence encodes CAISVLPNGTGVGKRGPEYEQYF.

This clonotype was observed at least ten times. V and J are TRBV4-2 and TRBJ2-5; 7 nucleotides align to TRBD2. V dropped 0 bases and J dropped 0; count of bases not matched to a gene: 16. Germline V gene data show CDR1 as LGHNA and CDR2 as YNFKEQ. The CDR3 length is 20 residues. The chain's CDR3 is CASSQEKGIAGRNYQETQYF. The CDR3 DNA is TGTGCCAGCAGCCAAGAAAAGGGGATAGCGGGTAGAAATTACCAAGAGACCCAGTACTTC.

Turning to this clonotype: A read error is possible here, since a much larger clone lies one base away. The genes are TRBV29-1 and TRBJ2-1; a possible D gene is TRBD1 (5 bases). The CDR3 runs to 10 residues. CDR1 is SQVTM and CDR2 is ANQGSEA in the germline V gene. In DNA, the CDR3 is TGCAGCGCTGAAGAAGGGGCGCAGTTCTTC. Translating gives CSAEEGAQFF.

CDR3 in amino acids: CASSSSGTGNIQYF. The CDR3 region has the DNA TGTGCCAGCAGCTCATCCGGGACAGGGAACATTCAGTACTTC. The chain links TRBV7-2 to TRBJ2-4; 9 bases are shared with TRBD1. J lost 7 bases, V lost 4 bases, and 5 bases had no gene match. The CDR3 is 14 amino acids. Germline V lookup: CDR1 SGHTA, CDR2 FQGNSA.

V is TRBV2 and J is TRBJ2-5; no reliable D call. Trimming removed 2 bases from V and 5 bases from J, with 6 bases in between. The germline V gene has CDR1 SNHLY and CDR2 FYNNEI. The CDR3 is made up of 12 amino acids. The CDR3 nucleotides read TGTGCCAGCAGTGAATTTATGGAGACCCAGTACTTC. As protein: CASSEFMETQYF.

This clonotype appeared a few times. The V and J genes are TRBV7-3 and TRBJ2-1; 9 bases line up with TRBD2. The CDR3 is made up of 15 amino acids. CDR1 is SGHTA and CDR2 is FQGTGA in the germline V gene. Trimming took 5 bases from V and 5 from J; bases not matched to a gene: 7. As DNA, the CDR3 is TGTGCCAGCAGCATCCAAGCGGGGGGTCACAATGAGCAGTTCTTC. It encodes CASSIQAGGHNEQFF.